This T cell receptor (beta chain) stems from a study of cytomegalovirus exposure and HLA in healthy donors. General study points: Several top significant clusters appeared, in a later analysis, to be linked to common viral pathogens. In a later analysis, a missense DCLRE1C variant was linked to TCR beta V- and J-gene trimming.

The germline V gene has CDR1 MNHEY and CDR2 SVGAGI. This CDR3 comprises 13 residues. Trimming stripped 2 bases from V and 4 bases from J, with 6 bases between. This PCR relied on a set of 60 Vbeta primers and 13 Jbeta primers. Generated by immunoSEQ multiplex PCR, the TCRdb table keeps only in-frame clones and is missing some. The sample comprises 150,000 to 200,000 clones, around 86% of which are singletons, and about 1.9% rests with the top ten. Details on this clone: The antigen remains unidentified.

V is TRBV6-5 and J is TRBJ1-5; D may be TRBD1 (6 bases). This receptor was obtained from a human donor in good health. Sequencing input: PBMCs. CDR3 coding DNA: TGTGCCAGCAGTTACGACAGGAATCAGCCCCAGCATTTT. Translating it yields CASSYDRNQPQHF.